A single sample gave rise to the 31 T cell receptor beta chains below, sequenced in a study of CD8 T cells in ankylosing spondylitis. TCRdb redid the calling of the 5' RACE reads with MiXCR, one entry per CDR3 protein. Here the sample spans fewer than 150,000 distinct CDR3 sequences, 6% to 8% being singletons. Sequencing was performed on blood, either unsorted or a sorted T cell fraction (not recorded which). The source of these receptors is a female donor with ankylosing spondylitis or in good health (not recorded which).

This clonotype was seen at least ten times. The chain recombines TRBV5-1 with TRBJ1-3; D unclear. The V end was cut by 3 bases, the J end by 0 bases, with 7 bases between. Looked up from germline, CDR1 is SGHRS and CDR2 is YFSETQ. The CDR3 consists of 14 residues. The CDR3 region is CASSWGSSGNTIYF. The CDR3 DNA sequence: TGCGCCAGCAGCTGGGGTTCCTCTGGAAACACCATATATTTT. The full variable domain, its missing parts supplied by reference TRBV5-1 and TRBJ1-3, is KAGVTQTPRYLIKTRGQQVTLSCSPISGHRSVSWYQQTPGQGLQFLFEYFSETQRNKGNFPGRFSGRQFSNSRSEMNVSTLELGDSALYLCASSWGSSGNTIYFGEGSWLTVV.

The chain joins TRBV2 to TRBJ2-5; no reliable D call. Per germline, CDR1 SNHLY and CDR2 FYNNEI. The length of the CDR3 is 14 residues. V was trimmed by 4 bases and J by 3 bases, leaving 12 bases between them. The DNA for the CDR3 is TGTGCCAGCAGTGCTAGACACGGAAAAGAGACCCAGTACTTC. Its translation is CASSARHGKETQYF.

Notes on this clonotype: Possible read error: a much larger clone is one base away. The chain carries TRBV12-3 or TRBV12-4 and TRBJ2-7; unclear D gene. This CDR3 region has 13 residues. In DNA, the CDR3 is TGTGCCGGCAGTTTATTAAGTTCCGAGGAGCAGTACTTC. As protein: CAGSLLSSEEQYF.

This clonotype was counted a few times. The rearrangement joins TRBV2 to TRBJ1-5; TRBD1 might be the D (6 bases). CDR3 size: 13 residues. The germline V and J ends were trimmed by 5 bases and 6 bases, with 11 bases remaining between them. CDR1 and CDR2 (germline): SNHLY, FYNNEI. The CDR3 protein is CASSSTGFQPQHF. Written as DNA, the CDR3 is TGTGCCAGCAGTTCCACAGGGTTTCAGCCCCAGCATTTT.

This clonotype came up a few times. The rearrangement joins TRBV5-1 to TRBJ2-7, with 7 bases identical to TRBD1. CDR3 size: 13 residues. Germline CDR1 reads SGHRS; CDR2 reads YFSETQ. The V segment lost 4 bases and the J segment 2 bases; nucleotides outside the gene matches: 3. Written as DNA, the CDR3 is TGCGCCAGCAGCCCGGGACAGACCTACGAGCAGTACTTC. Encoded protein: CASSPGQTYEQYF.

Many counts were recorded for this clonotype. The chain is built from TRBV3-1 and TRBJ1-2, with 8 nucleotides matching TRBD1. Germline CDR1 LGHDT, CDR2 YNNKEL (reference sequence). CDR3 length: 13 residues. V was pared by 3 bases and J by 7 bases, with 4 bases of the junction left unmatched. The CDR3 DNA is TGTGCCAGCAGCCAGACAGGGGCCAGTGGCTACACCTTC. Its protein product is CASSQTGASGYTF.

This clonotype came up many times. V and J are TRBV7-2 and TRBJ1-1; the D gene is possibly TRBD1 (5 bases). The CDR3 runs 15 residues. The V end lost 6 bases, the J end lost 1 base, and 15 bases lay between the germline ends. Germline V gene sequence: CDR1 SGHTA, CDR2 FQGNSA. The CDR3, as DNA: TGTGCCAGCAGGGAAAAGGGACCGGGGAACACTGAAGCTTTCTTT. It specifies CASREKGPGNTEAFF.

The chain joins TRBV5-4 to TRBJ1-5; possibly TRBD1 for D (5 bases). Germline CDR1 reads SGHNT; CDR2 reads YYREEE (reference sequence). Trimming took 0 bases from V and 4 from J, leaving 11 bases between them. CDR3 length equals 15 residues. CDR3 sequence reads: CASSLDPGPNQPQHF. The CDR3 DNA is TGTGCCAGCAGCTTGGATCCAGGGCCAAATCAGCCCCAGCATTTT.

This clonotype was picked up many times. The gene calls are TRBV20-1 and TRBJ2-1; possibly TRBD1 or TRBD2 for D (6 bases each). Germline V lookup: CDR1 DFQATT, CDR2 SNEGSKA (reference sequence). The CDR3 covers 18 residues. The V end lost 4 bases, the J end lost 8 bases, and 30 bases lay between the germline ends. CDR3 sequence reads: CSAMEPGRGTTAGYEQFF. The CDR3 DNA is TGCAGTGCTATGGAGCCGGGTCGGGGGACAACCGCGGGATATGAGCAGTTCTTC.

At least ten counts were recorded for this clonotype. The chain couples TRBV5-1 to TRBJ1-1; no definite D call. The length of the CDR3 is 15 residues. The germline V gene encodes CDR1 SGHRS and CDR2 YFSETQ. V dropped 4 bases and J dropped 0 bases, with 13 bases sitting between them. CDR3 protein: CASSLDGSMNTEAFF. The CDR3 DNA reads as TGCGCCAGCAGCCTCGACGGCAGTATGAACACTGAAGCTTTCTTT.

The sample holds many counts of this clonotype. V and J are TRBV20-1 and TRBJ2-1; D gene unclear. Trimming pared 4 bases from V and 0 bases from J, leaving 7 bases between. This CDR3 is built from 13 residues. Germline assignment: CDR1 DFQATT and CDR2 SNEGSKA (reference sequence). CDR3 amino acids: CSANRRSYNEQFF. Here the CDR3 DNA reads TGCAGTGCTAACCGACGCTCCTACAATGAGCAGTTCTTC.

This clonotype has a count of ten or more. This sequence joins TRBV12-3 or TRBV12-4 and TRBJ2-3, with D perhaps being TRBD1 or TRBD2 (5 bases each). The CDR3 runs 13 residues. Between the trimmed V and J ends, which lost 6 bases and 5 bases, there was a span of 12 bases. The DNA for the CDR3 is TGTGCCAGCAGGGGGGTAAATGAAGATACGCAGTATTTT. Translated, it gives CASRGVNEDTQYF.

The CDR3 protein is CASTPDILGGYTF. DNA of the CDR3: TGTGCCAGCACCCCGGACATCTTAGGAGGCTACACCTTC. The rearrangement links TRBV4-2 to TRBJ1-2; weak D call: TRBD1 (5 bases). Germline-derived CDR1 and CDR2 are LGHNA and YNFKEQ. CDR3 length: 13 amino acids. Trimming pared 7 bases from V and 8 bases from J, leaving 17 bases between.

This clonotype has a count of ten or more. The rearrangement joins TRBV6-2 or TRBV6-3 to TRBJ1-5, with 7 bases that match TRBD1. In germline, CDR1 is MNHEY, CDR2 SVGEGT. J was trimmed by 6 bases and V by 1 base; bases with no gene match: 12. CDR3 length equals 17 residues. The CDR3 is CASSYLAAGGSFQPQHF. For the CDR3, the DNA is TGTGCCAGCAGTTACTTGGCGGCAGGGGGTTCGTTTCAGCCCCAGCATTTT.

The sample holds many counts of this clonotype. This chain links TRBV27 with TRBJ2-5, with D perhaps matching TRBD1 (7 bases). Germline V gene lookup returns CDR1 MNHEY and CDR2 SMNVEV (reference sequence). The CDR3 is 15 amino acids. V was pared by 5 bases and J by 5 bases, with 18 bases between. CDR3 sequence: CASSINRGREETQYF. DNA for the CDR3: TGTGCCAGCAGTATTAACAGGGGCCGGGAGGAGACCCAGTACTTC.

This clonotype was found once. This rearrangement joins TRBV6-2 or TRBV6-3 to TRBJ2-4, with TRBD1 matching 7 bases. V lost 6 bases, J lost 3 bases, and 8 bases stayed unmatched. In germline, CDR1 is MNHEY, CDR2 SVGEGT. The CDR3 totals 15 residues. CDR3 amino acids: CASSPIDRDKNIQYF. CDR3 coding DNA: TGTGCCAGCAGCCCAATCGACAGGGACAAAAACATTCAGTACTTC.

A few counts support this clonotype. The chain is built from TRBV29-1 and TRBJ1-1, with TRBD1 as a possible D gene (5 bases). V gave up 2 bases and J gave up 7 bases, with 23 bases separating them. In germline, CDR1 is SQVTM, CDR2 ANQGSEA. CDR3 length: 16 amino acids. CDR3 sequence reads: CSVEIKGAAELHEAFF. The CDR3 nucleotides read TGCAGCGTTGAAATCAAAGGGGCAGCCGAACTACATGAAGCTTTCTTT.

Only a few counts were recorded for this clonotype. This sequence joins TRBV7-6 and TRBJ2-7; the D call may be TRBD1 or TRBD2 (7 bases each). Germline CDR1 SGHVS, CDR2 FNYEAQ. The CDR3 totals 20 residues. Trimming shortened V by 5 bases and J by 2 bases, and 31 bases separated the two germline ends. The CDR3 loop is CASSPTNPAQRDRNTYEQYF. CDR3 sequence (DNA): TGTGCCAGCAGCCCCACTAACCCAGCTCAGCGGGACAGAAACACCTACGAGCAGTACTTC.

There are many counts of this clonotype. The chain uses TRBV4-3 and TRBJ1-1, with D tentatively TRBD1 (5 bases). Germline V gene sequence: CDR1 LGHNA, CDR2 YSLEER. The CDR3 length is 14 residues. Trimming removed 4 bases from V and 3 bases from J, with 12 bases in between. The CDR3 here is CASSPRGVYTEAFF. The CDR3 bases are TGCGCCAGCAGCCCAAGGGGCGTTTACACTGAAGCTTTCTTT.

This clonotype was recorded many times. This chain links TRBV6-2 or TRBV6-3 with TRBJ1-1; TRBD1 might be the D (6 bases). This CDR3 spans 16 amino acids. CDR1 and CDR2 (germline): MNHEY, SVGEGT. Trimming removed 2 bases from V and 7 bases from J, with 20 bases in between. The CDR3 protein is CASSYRRAGEVGEAFF. CDR3 DNA sequence: TGTGCCAGCAGTTACAGACGTGCAGGGGAAGTTGGTGAAGCTTTCTTT.

The chain joins TRBV19 to TRBJ1-5; possibly TRBD1 for D (5 bases). Germline V gene sequence: CDR1 LNHDA, CDR2 SQIVND (reference sequence). The CDR3 runs to 14 residues. Trimming removed 8 bases from V and 6 bases from J, with 17 bases in between. The CDR3, as DNA: TGTGCCAGTTCATGGCTGGGGGACGCTCAGCCCCAGCATTTT. This translates into CASSWLGDAQPQHF.

The rearrangement joins TRBV11-2 to TRBJ1-1; 8 nucleotides line up with TRBD1. Trimming removed 6 bases from V and 5 bases from J; junction bases left unmatched: 14. CDR1 and CDR2 (germline): SGHAT, FQNNGV. This CDR3 spans 16 amino acids. The CDR3 DNA follows: TGTGCCAGCAGACTCGCGGGCAGGGGGCCAAAGACTGAAGCTTTCTTT. It specifies CASRLAGRGPKTEAFF. Drawing the rest from reference TRBV11-2 and TRBJ1-1, the complete variable domain is EAGVAQSPRYKIIEKRQSVAFWCNPISGHATLYWYQQILGQGPKLLIQFQNNGVVDDSQLPKDRFSAERLKGVDSTLKIQPAKLEDSAVYLCASRLAGRGPKTEAFFGQGTRLTVV.

This clonotype was seen ten or more times. The chain links TRBV5-1 to TRBJ2-5; possibly TRBD1 for D (6 bases). The CDR3 runs to 14 residues. Trimming cost V 1 base and J 5 bases, with 12 bases left between them. The germline gives CDR1 SGHRS, CDR2 YFSETQ. CDR3 nucleotide sequence: TGCGCCAGCAGCTTGAGGACAGCGAGTGAGACCCAGTACTTC. Amino acids: CASSLRTASETQYF.

This clonotype was counted many times. The chain recombines TRBV12-3 or TRBV12-4 with TRBJ1-5; 7 nucleotides line up with TRBD1. The V gene end was trimmed by 5 bases and the J gene end by 4 bases; junction bases not matched to a gene: 8. The CDR3 totals 15 residues. CDR3 in amino acids: CASSAGTADNQPQHF. CDR3 coding DNA: TGTGCCAGCAGTGCCGGGACAGCGGATAATCAGCCCCAGCATTTT.

This clonotype was detected many times. The rearrangement links TRBV25-1 to TRBJ2-2, with D tentatively TRBD2 (6 bases). The ends were cut back, 8 bases at V and 5 bases at J, with 12 bases in the middle. CDR1 is MGHDK and CDR2 is SYGVNS in the germline V gene. This CDR3 comprises 13 residues. CDR3 nucleotides: TGTGCCAGCGGGCTGGGGGGAACCGGGGAGCTGTTTTTT. Amino acids: CASGLGGTGELFF. The whole variable domain, remainder taken from reference TRBV25-1 and TRBJ2-2, is EADIYQTPRYLVIGTGKKITLECSQTMGHDKMYWYQQDPGMELHLIHYSYGVNSTEKGDLSSESTVSRIRTEHFPLTLESARPSHTSQYLCASGLGGTGELFFGEGSRLTVL.

The sample holds many counts of this clonotype. Here the CDR3 DNA reads TGTGCCAGCAGCCCCAATGAAAAACTGTTTTTT. Translated, it gives CASSPNEKLFF. This chain links TRBV7-9 with TRBJ1-4, with D unclear. In germline, CDR1 is SEHNR, CDR2 FQNEAQ (reference sequence). CDR3 length: 11 amino acids. Trimming cost V 5 bases and J 5 bases, with 3 bases left between them.

This clonotype was recorded many times. V and J are TRBV2 and TRBJ2-7; 12 nucleotides agree with TRBD1. J lost 7 bases, V lost 5 bases, and 3 bases had no gene match. The CDR3 extends over 13 amino acids. Germline V CDR1 and CDR2: SNHLY, FYNNEI. The CDR3 here is CASSRDRGREQYF. The CDR3 coding sequence is TGTGCCAGCAGTCGGGACAGGGGGCGGGAGCAGTACTTC.

This clonotype was counted many times. The chain employs TRBV20-1 and TRBJ2-1; 8 bases align to TRBD2. J was trimmed by 4 bases and V by 8 bases; bases with no gene match: 1. This CDR3 spans 11 amino acids. CDR1 DFQATT and CDR2 SNEGSKA come from the germline V gene (reference sequence). CDR3 residues: CSLAGYNEQFF. In nucleotides, the CDR3 is TGCAGTTTAGCGGGGTACAATGAGCAGTTCTTC.

This clonotype was seen only a few times. The chain is built from TRBV12-3 or TRBV12-4 and TRBJ2-2; D is tentatively TRBD1 or TRBD2 (6 bases each). The CDR3 contains 14 residues. Trimming removed 7 bases from V and 5 bases from J, with 14 bases in between. The CDR3 sequence: CASTFLGGTGELFF. CDR3 nucleotide sequence: TGTGCCAGCACCTTTCTAGGGGGGACCGGGGAGCTGTTTTTT.

Many counts were recorded for this clonotype. V is TRBV4-2 and J is TRBJ2-7, with D perhaps TRBD1 or TRBD2 (5 bases each). V was shortened by 1 base and J by 3 bases, with 16 bases between the two germline ends. The CDR3 is 16 residues long. Germline CDR1 LGHNA, CDR2 YNFKEQ. The CDR3 sequence: CASSQGQDLGDYEQYF. The CDR3, as DNA: TGTGCCAGCAGCCAAGGGCAGGACCTGGGGGACTACGAGCAGTACTTC.

The sample holds many counts of this clonotype. The rearrangement links TRBV12-3 or TRBV12-4 to TRBJ2-1; TRBD1 is a possible D gene (6 bases). Trimming stripped 5 bases from V and 8 bases from J, with 7 bases between. This CDR3 region has 11 residues. The CDR3 here is CASSNRDEQFF. The CDR3 DNA is TGTGCCAGCAGTAACAGGGATGAGCAGTTCTTC.